This TCR beta chain originates from a study of T cell changes during pregnancy in multiple sclerosis (dated by TCRdb to about 2019). In terms of the full investigation: The study looked at changes in the T cell repertoire across pregnancy in women with multiple sclerosis.

This clone was counted once. Its antigen is unknown. One base away there is no much larger clone; base qualities are not given. The CDR3 measures 14 amino acids from cysteine to phenylalanine. Only CDR3 DNA remains: 42 bases, in frame from the first base. V loses 7 bases, J loses 1 base, and the germline ends lie 8 bases apart. CDR1 and CDR2, per the germline V gene (reference sequence), are PRHDT and FYEKMQ. Library construction relied on the immunoSEQ multiplex PCR assay. TCRdb limited this immuneACCESS table to in-frame rearrangements with V and J called. A share of clones is missing; checked studies link under half to unresolved V genes, and the rest is unexplained. This sample is represented by approximately 30,000 clones; roughly 87% of them were singletons. The ten largest clones take up about 8% of the sample.

The V and J genes are TRBV13 and TRBJ1-6; a tentative D call is TRBD1 (5 bases match). Sequencing used CD8+ T cells from peripheral blood mononuclear cells, obtained before pregnancy. This sequence originates from a female donor with multiple sclerosis, enrolled in a pregnancy study. The DNA is as follows: TGTGCCAGCACAAGGGGTTCCTATAATTCACCCCTCCACTTT. The translation is CASTRGSYNSPLHF.